This TCR beta chain originates from a study of cytomegalovirus exposure and HLA in healthy donors. Study outcomes and limitations: Later on, an analysis tied over 15,000 TCR beta sequences to HLA alleles at 0.05 false discovery rate. Researchers counted approximately 160 TCR beta chains as cytomegalovirus-associated.

This clone was seen once. Antigen specificity is unknown. The donors gave bone marrow, and they were healthy. This PCR relied on a set of 60 Vbeta primers and 13 Jbeta primers. Assay: immunoSEQ multiplex PCR; the TCRdb copy retains only in-frame clones and omits some. The sample has roughly 200,000 clones, 78% seen once. The CDR3 length is 20 residues. CDR1 is MNHGY and CDR2 is SVAAGI in the germline V gene. J gave up 3 bases and V 2 bases, and 18 bases lay outside the gene matches. Sequencing used PBMCs. This sequence originates from a female donor in good health and CMV-seronegative. V is TRBV6-9 and J is TRBJ2-7; TRBD2 agrees at 11 bases. CDR3 DNA: TGTGCCAGCAGTTATCCCTATATTCGCCCCGGGACTAGCGGCTTCTACGAGCAGTACTTC. Its protein product is CASSYPYIRPGTSGFYEQYF.